The present T cell receptor (beta chain) was sequenced within a study of T cell responses to AZD1222 COVID-19 vaccine. Study-level findings and limits: Compared with day 0, the breadth and depth of the Spike-specific TCR repertoire rose significantly after two doses of AZD1222. Donors in the cohort were predominantly white British and more often female, and clonal diversity was possibly underestimated.

Germline assignment: CDR1 MDHEN and CDR2 SYDVKM. Between the trimmed V and J ends, which lost 8 bases and 3 bases, there was a span of 5 bases. This CDR3 has 11 amino acids. Comments on this clone: Antigen specificity is unknown. Other nucleotide sequences from this sample produce the same CDR3.

TCRdb keeps only in-frame clones here, not all; method: immunoSEQ multiplex PCR. The sample lists roughly 190,000 clones, approximately 93% occurring once. This rearrangement joins TRBV28 to TRBJ2-1; D not resolved. The sample in question was peripheral blood, obtained 28 days after the second AZD1222 dose. This receptor was identified in an adult who received the AZD1222 COVID-19 vaccine. In DNA, the CDR3 is TGTGCCAGCGGTAGCTACAATGAGCAGTTCTTC. This gives the protein CASGSYNEQFF.